These T cell receptor beta chains were read from a single sample in a study of T cells in Graves' hyperthyroidism and ophthalmopathy. One entry per CDR3 protein results from TCRdb running MiXCR on the multiplex PCR reads. This table holds 150,000 or so distinct CDR3 sequences, approximately 24% found once. Sequences were obtained from blood. The receptors shown here come from a woman in her fifties or sixties with Graves' hyperthyroidism that later progressed to Graves' ophthalmopathy. CDR3s include the opening cysteine and the closing phenylalanine or tryptophan. The order of the fields is V gene, clone size, D gene, J gene, CDR3 protein, CDR3 DNA. D genes are given only for firm matches. Rows may omit the clone size; those that give it use once, few, many or a size class.

TRBV29-1	NA	NA	TRBJ2-7	CSVEGHRGGEQYF	TGCAGCGTTGAAGGTCACAGGGGGGGCGAGCAGTACTTC
TRBV24-1	few	NA	TRBJ1-2	CATSDFPASAGYTF	TGTGCCACCAGTGATTTTCCGGCCTCGGCGGGCTACACCTTC
TRBV6-1	NA	NA	TRBJ1-1	CASSLRRVMNTEAFF	TGTGCCAGCAGTCTTCGGAGGGTGATGAACACTGAAGCTTTCTTT
TRBV24-1	NA	TRBD1	TRBJ2-1	CATSDPGTGAYNEQFF	TGTGCCACCAGTGATCCCGGGACAGGGGCATACAATGAGCAGTTCTTC
TRBV4-1	NA	NA	TRBJ1-2	CASSQVGPGGLAFGYTF	TGCGCCAGCAGCCAAGTCGGACCGGGGGGTTTGGCTTTTGGCTACACCTTC
TRBV28	many	NA	TRBJ2-3	CASSSRVGVGTDTQYF	TGTGCCAGCAGTTCCCGAGTGGGGGTTGGTACAGATACGCAGTATTTT
TRBV29-1	many	TRBD2	TRBJ2-2	CSVPGLAGRELFF	TGCAGCGTTCCCGGACTAGCGGGTCGGGAGCTGTTTTTT
TRBV29-1	many	TRBD2	TRBJ2-7	CSVQTSGGYEQYF	TGCAGCGTTCAGACTAGCGGGGGCTACGAGCAGTACTTC
TRBV2	NA	TRBD2	TRBJ2-3	CASKARLAGDVTDTQYF	TGTGCCAGCAAAGCAAGACTAGCGGGAGACGTCACAGATACGCAGTATTTT
TRBV11-1	NA	TRBD2	TRBJ2-5	CASSPILAGDRETQYF	TGTGCCAGCAGTCCCATACTAGCGGGAGATCGAGAGACCCAGTACTTC
TRBV19	few	TRBD1	TRBJ2-1	CASSIGGTGGFNEQFF	TGTGCCAGTAGTATAGGGGGGACAGGGGGTTTTAATGAGCAGTTCTTC
TRBV28	many	TRBD2	TRBJ2-7	CASSRPVAGAFSSYEQYF	TGTGCCAGCAGCCGCCCGGTGGCGGGAGCCTTTAGCTCCTACGAGCAGTACTTC
TRBV28	many	TRBD2	TRBJ2-7	CASTTGGEDSYEQYF	TGTGCCAGCACCACGGGGGGGGAAGACTCCTACGAGCAGTACTTC
TRBV6-2/TRBV6-3	many	NA	TRBJ1-5	CASSPGRVQPQHF	TGTGCCAGCAGCCCAGGGAGGGTCCAGCCCCAGCATTTT
TRBV7-3	many	NA	TRBJ2-5	CASGDSGRETQYF	TGTGCCAGCGGGGACTCTGGTCGGGAGACCCAGTACTTC
TRBV6-1	NA	TRBD2	TRBJ2-7	CASSRRTSGRSSYEQYF	TGTGCCAGCAGTCGCAGGACTAGCGGGAGGAGCTCCTACGAGCAGTACTTC
TRBV2	many	NA	TRBJ1-1	CASRDGRGNWEAFF	TGTGCCAGCAGGGACGGACGGGGAAACTGGGAAGCTTTCTTT
TRBV28	many	TRBD1	TRBJ2-3	CASSLGPQGRTDTQYF	TGTGCCAGCAGCCTAGGGCCACAGGGGCGCACAGATACGCAGTATTTT
TRBV12-3/TRBV12-4	many	TRBD2	TRBJ2-1	CASSLWLAGGSAYNEQFF	TGTGCCAGCAGTTTATGGCTAGCGGGAGGAAGCGCCTACAATGAGCAGTTCTTC
TRBV24-1	few	TRBD2	TRBJ2-1	CATSPGLASRNEQFF	TGTGCCACCAGTCCGGGACTAGCGTCTCGGAATGAGCAGTTCTTC
TRBV5-1	many	NA	TRBJ2-3	CASSNQGRTDTQYF	TGCGCCAGCAGCAACCAGGGGAGGACAGATACGCAGTATTTT
TRBV7-3	NA	NA	TRBJ2-1	CASSLGASAYNEQFF	TGTGCCAGCAGCTTAGGGGCTAGCGCCTACAATGAGCAGTTCTTC
TRBV4-3	NA	NA	TRBJ1-2	CASSQDLNLANYGYTF	TGCGCCAGCAGCCAAGATCTGAATCTAGCTAACTATGGCTACACCTTC
TRBV5-1	many	NA	TRBJ2-4	CASSLTGRLDIQYF	TGCGCCAGCAGCTTGACAGGGCGGTTAGACATTCAGTACTTC
TRBV2	NA	TRBD1	TRBJ2-1	CASSEAAGGNEQFF	TGTGCCAGCAGTGAGGCGGCAGGGGGCAATGAGCAGTTCTTC
TRBV13	many	TRBD1	TRBJ1-1	CASSVYRGTEAFF	TGTGCCAGCAGCGTGTACAGGGGCACTGAAGCTTTCTTT
TRBV28	many	NA	TRBJ2-3	CASSTGASADTQYF	TGTGCCAGCAGCACGGGGGCTTCAGCAGATACGCAGTATTTT
TRBV6-2/TRBV6-3	once	NA	TRBJ2-5	CASKLSRDYQETQYF	TGTGCCAGCAAACTTAGCAGGGATTACCAAGAGACCCAGTACTTC
TRBV7-3	many	TRBD1	TRBJ2-2	CASSPGPDRVGTGELFF	TGTGCCAGCAGCCCGGGCCCGGACAGGGTGGGGACCGGGGAGCTGTTTTTT